The TCR beta chain described here comes from a study of type 1 regulatory T cells. On the study more broadly: T-allo10 is an in vitro-generated, Tr1-enriched CD4 T cell product specific for alloantigen.

Looked up from germline, CDR1 is LNHNV and CDR2 is YYDKDF (reference sequence). The length of the CDR3 is 12 residues. Trimming removed 1 base at V and 6 bases at J, with 6 bases between. A note on this clonotype: Antigen: not known.

TCRdb recomputed calls from the reads with MiXCR, one row per CDR3 protein. The table has 65,000 to 80,000 distinct CDR3 sequences, around 20% seen once. Findings and caveats of the study: Tr1 cells had a more restricted TCR repertoire than non-Tr1 cells.

The receptor was derived from a human donor in good health. The chain combines TRBV15 with TRBJ1-1; D may be TRBD1 (5 bases). The sample taken for sequencing was cultured type 1 regulatory T (Tr1) cells, either the whole culture or a sorted fraction (not recorded which). This chain's CDR3 is CATSRGGAEAFF. The CDR3 nucleotides are TGTGCCACCAGCAGAGGGGGGGCTGAAGCTTTCTTT.